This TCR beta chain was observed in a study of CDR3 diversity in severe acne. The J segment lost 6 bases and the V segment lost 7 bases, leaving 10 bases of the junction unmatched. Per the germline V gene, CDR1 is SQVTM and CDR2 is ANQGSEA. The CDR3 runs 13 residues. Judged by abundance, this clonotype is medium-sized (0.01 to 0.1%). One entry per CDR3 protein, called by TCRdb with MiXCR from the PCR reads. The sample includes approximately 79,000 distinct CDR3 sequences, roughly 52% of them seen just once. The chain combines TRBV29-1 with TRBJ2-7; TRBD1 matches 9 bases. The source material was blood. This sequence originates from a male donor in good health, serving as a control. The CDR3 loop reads CSAVGQGQSEQYF. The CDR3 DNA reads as TGCAGCGCTGTGGGACAGGGTCAATCCGAGCAGTACTTC.